This T cell receptor beta chain was recovered during a study of T cell responses to AZD1222 COVID-19 vaccine (dated by TCRdb to about 2021). As for the study more broadly: TCR sequencing was performed for fewer than 250 trial participants, of whom approximately 200 were given two doses of AZD1222 and about 25 were given two doses of MenACWY control vaccine. Trial participants were enrolled into age subgroups of 18-55, 56-69 and 70-plus years, which contained approximately 150, 28 and 58 TCR-sequenced participants, respectively.

The CDR3 regions of human TCRbeta chains were analyzed by immunosequencing. The authors processed their data as follows. Repertoire TCRs were checked for matches against a reference library of SARS-CoV-2-specific TCRs that had been generated using the MIRA antigen-specificity platform. Breadth was defined as the fraction of unique TCRs that were SARS-CoV-2-associated. Depth was defined as the fraction of total T cells that were SARS-CoV-2-associated. Each spike-specific TCR was assigned to its reactive spike region and to a CD4 or CD8 class using the MIRA data. Log10-transformed breadth and depth values were compared by one-way ANOVA with Sidak's multiple comparisons tests. The immuneACCESS repertoire file appears here via TCRdb, limited to in-frame rearrangements. These files lack a portion of the clones; in checked studies, under half of the deficit traces to unresolved V genes, and the cause of the others is not known. V, J and clone size were drawn from that table, and D and trimming were deduced from the DNA. In all, the sample holds over 200,000 clones, and approximately 94% of those were seen once. About 1.5% of the sample rests with the top ten.

Taken with the paper, the label for time point translates to: about 28 days (+/-7) after the second vaccine dose. Per the publication, the treatment or condition label means: meningococcal conjugate vaccine given as trial control. The vaccinee samples were drawn from two UK trials, COV001 and COV002, one of which was a single-blind randomized controlled phase 2/3 trial testing AZD1222 (ChAdOx1 nCoV-19) in healthy adults. For TCRbeta chain sequencing, PBMC samples were collected from trial participants at day 0 and at day 28 after the second dose. Paper-wide results and their limitations: The vaccine-associated CD4 TCRs covered the entire spike protein, and the dominant responses fell in regions 160-218 and 743-854. Only five to seven AZD1222 recipients were SARS-CoV-2 seropositive at baseline, limiting conclusions about previously exposed vaccinees. The 56-69-year group was small, and its depth increase did not reach significance, likely because of low power. Spike-specific TCR breadth and depth rose significantly after two AZD1222 doses compared with day 0 and with MenACWY recipients. No day 14 peak-response samples were available, so repertoires were characterized only after the peak T cell response. Reportedly, close to half of the unique spike-specific TCRs recognized epitopes lying outside the regions that are mutated in the B.1.351 and B.1.1.7 variants. Participants were mostly white British and included more females than males, and it was suggested by the authors that clonal diversity may have been underestimated.

A remark on this clone: Its antigen is unknown. No clone much larger than this one lies a single base away; base qualities are absent.

The clonotype was recovered from an adult who received the MenACWY meningococcal vaccine as a control. The sample here was peripheral blood, taken 28 days after the second dose of the MenACWY control vaccine.

In nucleotides, the sequence is TGTGCCAGCAGTTGGACGATGGGATATAGCAATCAGCCCCAGCATTTT. It codes for CASSWTMGYSNQPQHF. The rearrangement joined TRBV6-2 or TRBV6-3 to TRBJ1-5; no D gene call is confident. The germline V gene encodes CDR1 MNHEY and CDR2 SVGEGT. The CDR3 sequence holds 16 residues, the cysteine and phenylalanine included. Only CDR3 DNA remains: 48 bases, in frame from the first base. Trimming costs V 4 bases and J 0 bases, and their ends lie 13 bases apart.